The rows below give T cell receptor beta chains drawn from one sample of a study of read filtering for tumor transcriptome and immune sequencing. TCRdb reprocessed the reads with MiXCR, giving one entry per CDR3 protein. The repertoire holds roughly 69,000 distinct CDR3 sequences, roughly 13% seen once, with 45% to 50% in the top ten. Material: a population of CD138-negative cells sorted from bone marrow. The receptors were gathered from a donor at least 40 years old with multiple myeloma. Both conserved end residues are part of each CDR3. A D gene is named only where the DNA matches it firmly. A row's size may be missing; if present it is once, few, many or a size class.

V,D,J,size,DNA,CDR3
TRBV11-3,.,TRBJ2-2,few,TGTGCCAGCAGCTCGACGGTCGGGGAGCTGTTTTTT,CASSSTVGELFF
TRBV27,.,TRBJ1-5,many,TGTGCCAGCAGTTTCGGACCCGGGCGCAATCAGCCCCAGCATTTT,CASSFGPGRNQPQHF
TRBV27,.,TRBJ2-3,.,TGTGCCAGCAGTTTGACCTATTCCACAGATACGCAGTATTTT,CASSLTYSTDTQYF
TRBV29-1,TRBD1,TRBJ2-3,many,TGCAGCGTTGCTCAACAGGGGGTGAAAGATACGCAGTATTTT,CSVAQQGVKDTQYF
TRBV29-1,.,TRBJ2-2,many,TGCAGCGTTGAAGCCTGGGGGGAGCTGTTTTTT,CSVEAWGELFF
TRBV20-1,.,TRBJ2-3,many,TGCAGTGCTAAGTTCGAGGAGTGGGTGACAGATACGCAGTATTTT,CSAKFEEWVTDTQYF
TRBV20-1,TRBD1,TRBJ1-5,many,TGCAGTGCTAGAGGACCGGGACAGGGGGGCGTCCATAGCAATCAGCCCCAGCATTTT,CSARGPGQGGVHSNQPQHF
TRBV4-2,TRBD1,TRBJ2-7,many,TGTGCCAGCAGCCAAGCCAGGGGGCGATACGAGCAGTACTTC,CASSQARGRYEQYF
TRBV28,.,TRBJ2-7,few,TGTGCCAGCACCTTTACTAGGGCGGGACCCTACGAGCAGTACTTC,CASTFTRAGPYEQYF
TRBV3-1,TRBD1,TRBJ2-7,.,TGTGCCTGCAGCCCTAGGACAGGACTCTACGAGCAGTACTTC,CACSPRTGLYEQYF
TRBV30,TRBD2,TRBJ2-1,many,TGTGCCTGGAGTGTAAGACTAGCGGGAGTCTTCGCCAATGAGCAGTTCTTC,CAWSVRLAGVFANEQFF
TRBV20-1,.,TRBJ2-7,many,TGCAGTTCCGTAGGGCCTTTTGACGAGCAGTACTTC,CSSVGPFDEQYF
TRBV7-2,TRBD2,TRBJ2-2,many,TGTGCCAGCAGCTTTGTAGTAGCGGGCCTGGGGCTGTTTTTT,CASSFVVAGLGLFF
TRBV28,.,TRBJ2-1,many,TGTGCCAGCACCACATCAAAGCGGTCCTACAATGAGCAGTTCTTC,CASTTSKRSYNEQFF
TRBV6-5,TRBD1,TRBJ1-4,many,TGTGCCAGCAGCCGTACCTTGACAGGGATAGGCGAAAAACTGTTTTTT,CASSRTLTGIGEKLFF
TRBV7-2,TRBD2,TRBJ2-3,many,TGTGCCAGCAGCTTAGGTAGCGGGAGGCCCACAGATACGCAGTATTTT,CASSLGSGRPTDTQYF
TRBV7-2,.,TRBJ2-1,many,TGTGCCAGCAGCCCCAGCGGACTCCAACACAATGAGCAGTTCTTC,CASSPSGLQHNEQFF
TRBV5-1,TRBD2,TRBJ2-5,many,TGCGCCAGCAGCCCCGTCGCATTGGGGCGGGAGAGAGGAGAGACCCAGTACTTC,CASSPVALGRERGETQYF
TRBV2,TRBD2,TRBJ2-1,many,TGTGCCAGCAGAGACGGACTAGCGGGAGGGCCTCCCTACAATGAGCAGTTCTTC,CASRDGLAGGPPYNEQFF
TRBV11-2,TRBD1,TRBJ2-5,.,TGTGCCAGCAGCCCAACCGGGACAGCAAAAGAGACCCAGTACTTC,CASSPTGTAKETQYF
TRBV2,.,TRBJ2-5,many,TGTGCCAGCAGTGATTGGGGTAGGCCGCAAGAGACCCAGTACTTC,CASSDWGRPQETQYF
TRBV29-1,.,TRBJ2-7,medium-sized,TGCAGCGCCTGGGACCAGGCGGAGCAGTACTTC,CSAWDQAEQYF
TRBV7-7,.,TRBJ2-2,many,TGTGCTAGCAGTCAACGGGACGGCACCGGGGAGCTGTTTTTT,CASSQRDGTGELFF
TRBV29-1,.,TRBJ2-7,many,TGCAGCGTCAGGAGCCCAAGCTCCTACGAGCAGTACTTC,CSVRSPSSYEQYF
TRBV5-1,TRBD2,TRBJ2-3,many,TGCGCCAGCAGCTTGATTAGCGGGGCCACAGATACGCAGTATTTT,CASSLISGATDTQYF
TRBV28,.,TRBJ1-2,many,TGTGCCAGCAAAACAGGGAACTATGGCTACACCTTC,CASKTGNYGYTF
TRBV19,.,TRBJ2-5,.,TGTGCCAGTAGTCGGACGGTTTCGGAGACCCAGTACTTC,CASSRTVSETQYF
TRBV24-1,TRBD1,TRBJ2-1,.,TGTGCCACCGGTGATTTTGCGCCATCCCAAACAGGGGGAGCCTACAATGAGCAGTTCTTC,CATGDFAPSQTGGAYNEQFF
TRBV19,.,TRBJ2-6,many,TGTGCCAGTAGTATAGACGCCTCTGGGGCCAACGTCCTGACTTTC,CASSIDASGANVLTF
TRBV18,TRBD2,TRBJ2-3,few,TGTGCCAGCTCACCCCGGACTAGCTCCCAAGGTGCAGATACGCAGTATTTT,CASSPRTSSQGADTQYF
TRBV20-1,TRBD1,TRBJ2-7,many,TGCAGTGCTAGAGAAGGGACAGGCTCCTACGAGCAGTACTTC,CSAREGTGSYEQYF
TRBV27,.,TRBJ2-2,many,TGTGCCAGCAGACCCGGAGTAGCGGTAACCGGGGAGCTGTTTTTT,CASRPGVAVTGELFF
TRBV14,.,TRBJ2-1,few,TGTGCCAGCAGCCATAGGAGCAGGGGTTACAATGAGCAGTTCTTC,CASSHRSRGYNEQFF
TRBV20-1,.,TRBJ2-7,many,TGCAGTGCCCCAAGGGACACCTCCTACGAGCAGTACTTC,CSAPRDTSYEQYF
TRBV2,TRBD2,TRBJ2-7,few,TGTGCCAGCGGAGCGGGAGGGCCGGGAGTATACGAGCAGTACTTC,CASGAGGPGVYEQYF
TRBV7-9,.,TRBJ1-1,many,TGTGCCAGCAGCTTAGAACTGGGCCCGACTGAAGCTTTCTTT,CASSLELGPTEAFF
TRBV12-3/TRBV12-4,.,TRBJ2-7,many,TGTGCCAGCAGTTTATTGCCCCCCGGTAGCGGTGACTCCTACGAGCAGTACTTC,CASSLLPPGSGDSYEQYF
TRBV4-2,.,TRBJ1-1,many,TGTGCCAGCAGCCAAGTATCCGCGAACACTGAAGCTTTCTTT,CASSQVSANTEAFF
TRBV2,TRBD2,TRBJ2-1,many,TGTGCCAGCATCTATGGCGGGAGTACAAACAATGAGCAGTTCTTC,CASIYGGSTNNEQFF
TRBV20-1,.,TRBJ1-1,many,TGCAGTGCTTATTCCGGGGGGCTTCAGCCTGAAGCTTTCTTT,CSAYSGGLQPEAFF
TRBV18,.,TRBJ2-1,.,TGTGCCAGCTCACCAGACGTCAGTGAGCAGTTCTTC,CASSPDVSEQFF
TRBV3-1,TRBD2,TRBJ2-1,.,TGTGCCAGCAGCCAAGTTCTAGCGGGAGGGCCTCATGAGCAGTCCTTC,CASSQVLAGGPHEQSF
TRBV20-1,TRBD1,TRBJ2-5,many,TGCAGTGCCACCCCGGGACAGGAGACCCAGTACTTC,CSATPGQETQYF
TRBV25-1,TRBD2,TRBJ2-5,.,TGTGCCAGCAGTGAGGAGCGGGGGGGCCTCATCGGAGAGACCCAGTACTTC,CASSEERGGLIGETQYF
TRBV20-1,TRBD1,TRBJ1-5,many,TGCAGTGCTAGATCGGACAGGGGAGATCAGCCCCAGCATTTT,CSARSDRGDQPQHF
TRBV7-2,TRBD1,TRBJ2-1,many,TGTGCCAGCAGCCGAGTGGACAGGCGTACCTACAATGAGCAGTTCTTC,CASSRVDRRTYNEQFF
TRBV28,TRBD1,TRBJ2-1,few,TGTGCCAGCAGGTCCGGGACAGGGCGTTACAATGAGCAGTTCTTC,CASRSGTGRYNEQFF
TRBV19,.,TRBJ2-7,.,TGTGCCAGTAACCGCGGAGGGACCGCACAAGAGCAGTACTTC,CASNRGGTAQEQYF
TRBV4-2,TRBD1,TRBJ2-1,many,TGTGCCAGCAGCCCCGGGACAGGGGACTACAATGAGCAGTTCTTC,CASSPGTGDYNEQFF
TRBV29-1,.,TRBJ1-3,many,TGCAGCGTTGCGGGAGGTAACACCATATATTTT,CSVAGGNTIYF
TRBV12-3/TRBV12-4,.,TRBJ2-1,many,TGTGCCAGCAGTTTTCGGACTCTTGGGGAGCAGTTCTTC,CASSFRTLGEQFF
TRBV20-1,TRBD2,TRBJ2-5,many,TGCAGTGCTAGAGTATTTGGCGGGAGAGAGGGGTCGGGAGAGACCCAGTACTTC,CSARVFGGREGSGETQYF
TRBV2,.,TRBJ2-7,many,TGTGCCTATTCGGACAGCTCCTACGAGCAGTACTTC,CAYSDSSYEQYF
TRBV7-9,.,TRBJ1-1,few,TGTGCCAGCAGTTCGCAGGGGACTGAAGCTTTCTTT,CASSSQGTEAFF